The 30 T cell receptor beta chains below come from one sample, sequenced in a study of blood T cell repertoires in COVID-19. Some clones are missing from TCRdb's copy, which holds only in-frame ones; the method was immunoSEQ multiplex PCR. The sample records about 190,000 clones, 60% to 80% being singletons. The sequenced sample was peripheral blood. All receptors derive from a woman aged 70-85 years with acute or convalescent COVID-19.

The rearrangement joins TRBV5-4 to TRBJ2-3, with 10 bases fitting TRBD1. Losses at the gene ends were 4 bases for V and 0 bases for J; bases not matched to a gene: 5. The CDR3 has 16 amino acids. From germline, CDR1 is SGHNT and CDR2 YYREEE (reference sequence). The CDR3 protein is CASSGWDRGSTDTQYF. The DNA for the CDR3 is TGTGCCAGCAGCGGTTGGGACAGGGGTAGCACAGATACGCAGTATTTT.

The chain links TRBV6-4 to TRBJ2-1; the D gene is possibly TRBD1 (6 bases). This CDR3 is built from 15 residues. The germline V gene has CDR1 MRHNA and CDR2 SNTAGT. Trimming removed 4 bases from V and 4 bases from J, with 14 bases in between. As DNA, the CDR3 is TGTGCCAGCAGTGTTGAACAGGGCCCTTACAATGAGCAGTTCTTC. This encodes CASSVEQGPYNEQFF.

V gene TRBV5-1 combines with J gene TRBJ1-6; D not certain. The CDR3 runs to 16 residues. Trimming removed 0 bases from V and 4 bases from J, with 11 bases in between. CDR1 and CDR2 from the germline V gene are SGHRS and YFSETQ. CDR3 amino acids: CASSLGGSRYNSPLHF. CDR3 coding DNA: TGCGCCAGCAGCTTGGGAGGGTCTAGATATAATTCACCCCTCCACTTT. Full variable domain (missing parts from reference TRBV5-1 and TRBJ1-6): KAGVTQTPRYLIKTRGQQVTLSCSPISGHRSVSWYQQTPGQGLQFLFEYFSETQRNKGNFPGRFSGRQFSNSRSEMNVSTLELGDSALYLCASSLGGSRYNSPLHFGNGTRLTVT.

The chain recombines TRBV9 with TRBJ2-7, with a weak D call TRBD1 (6 bases). The CDR3 totals 14 residues. Germline assignment: CDR1 SGDLS and CDR2 YYNGEE. V was pared by 1 base and J by 7 bases, with 15 bases between. CDR3 nucleotide sequence: TGTGCCAGCAGCGTAAATAACAGGGAAGGTGAGCAGTACTTC. The encoded protein is CASSVNNREGEQYF.

The chain recombines TRBV27 with TRBJ2-1, with 7 bases identical to TRBD1. The CDR3 is 12 amino acids. From germline, CDR1 is MNHEY and CDR2 SMNVEV (reference sequence). V gave up 6 bases and J gave up 8 bases; unmatched junction bases: 4. The chain's CDR3 is CASSEGGYEQFF. CDR3 nucleotide sequence: TGTGCCAGCAGCGAAGGGGGCTATGAGCAGTTCTTC.

In DNA, the CDR3 is TGTGCCAGCAGTGAGGCCGGGGTAACAGAGACCCAGTACTTC. This translates into CASSEAGVTETQYF. The chain combines TRBV2 with TRBJ2-5, with a possible D match to TRBD2 (5 bases). This CDR3 is built from 14 residues. Trimming took 3 bases from V and 4 from J, leaving 12 bases between them. CDR1 is SNHLY and CDR2 is FYNNEI in the germline V gene.

The V and J genes are TRBV18 and TRBJ1-1; D unclear. V was trimmed by 4 bases and J by 3 bases, leaving 12 bases between them. This CDR3 spans 14 amino acids. The germline CDR1 and CDR2 sequences are KGHSH and LQKENI. CDR3 in DNA: TGTGCCAGCTCACTCAGGTATACGGACACTGAAGCTTTCTTT. Protein: CASSLRYTDTEAFF.

The CDR3 region has the DNA TGTGCCAGTAAAATATCTGGACTAGCGGGAGCGGGTACAGATACGCAGTATTTT. This encodes CASKISGLAGAGTDTQYF. The chain employs TRBV19 and TRBJ2-3; 13 nucleotides align to TRBD2. The germline gives CDR1 LNHDA, CDR2 SQIVND (reference sequence). This CDR3 has 18 residues. J gave up 3 bases and V 7 bases, and 13 bases lay outside the gene matches. The complete variable domain, with remaining parts taken from reference TRBV19 and TRBJ2-3, reads DGGITQSPKYLFRKEGQNVTLSCEQNLNHDAMYWYRQDPGQGLRLIYYSQIVNDFQKGDIAEGYSVSREKKESFPLTVTSAQKNPTAFYLCASKISGLAGAGTDTQYFGPGTRLTVL.

The chain joins TRBV7-8 to TRBJ2-7; D perhaps matches TRBD1 (6 bases). The CDR3 covers 16 residues. The V end lost 0 bases, the J end lost 5 bases, and 17 bases lay between the germline ends. The germline CDR1 and CDR2 sequences are SGHVS and FQNEAQ. The CDR3 protein is CASSLAQLTQGDEQYF. The CDR3 DNA reads TGTGCCAGCAGCTTAGCTCAGTTGACACAGGGAGACGAGCAGTACTTC.

The V and J genes are TRBV11-2 and TRBJ2-1; 7 bases agree with TRBD1. The germline gives CDR1 SGHAT, CDR2 FQNNGV. The CDR3 runs 13 residues. Losses at the gene ends were 1 base for V and 9 bases for J; bases not matched to a gene: 3. CDR3 loop: CASSLATGSEQFF. For the CDR3, the DNA is TGTGCCAGCAGCTTAGCGACAGGGAGTGAGCAGTTCTTC.

The gene calls are TRBV24-1 and TRBJ2-3; 7 bases fit TRBD2. Germline V gene data show CDR1 as KGHDR and CDR2 as SFDVKD. The V and J ends lost 4 bases and 6 bases, in that order; junction bases with no gene match: 12. The CDR3 is made up of 16 amino acids. CDR3 nucleotide sequence: TGTGCCACCAGTGAGACTAGCACGTTTTTGTCCGATACGCAGTATTTT. Translated, it gives CATSETSTFLSDTQYF.

The chain is built from TRBV19 and TRBJ1-1; TRBD1 is a possible D gene (6 bases). V was clipped by 7 bases and J by 4 bases, with 19 bases between them. The CDR3 is 15 amino acids. CDR1 LNHDA and CDR2 SQIVND come from the germline V gene (reference sequence). CDR3 protein: CASISQSGVSTEAFF. The CDR3 DNA reads as TGTGCCAGTATTAGCCAGTCAGGGGTGAGCACTGAAGCTTTCTTT.

This chain joins TRBV3-1 (or the pseudogene TRBV3-2) and TRBJ1-1; D ambiguous. Per germline, CDR1 LGHDT and CDR2 YNNKEL (reference sequence). CDR3 length: 15 residues. Trimming pared 0 bases from V and 3 bases from J, leaving 11 bases between. The CDR3 reads CASSQDPRIYTEAFF. The CDR3 nucleotides are TGTGCCAGCAGCCAAGATCCCAGAATATACACTGAAGCTTTCTTT.

This rearrangement joins TRBV4-2 to TRBJ2-2, with a tentative D call TRBD1 (5 bases). Trimming stripped 0 bases from V and 6 bases from J, with 8 bases between. The CDR3 consists of 14 residues. Germline CDR1 LGHNA, CDR2 YNFKEQ. As DNA, the CDR3 is TGTGCCAGCAGCCAAGATCCCAGGGCCGGGGAGCTGTTTTTT. As protein: CASSQDPRAGELFF.

The gene calls are TRBV7-3 and TRBJ2-7, with a tentative D call TRBD2 (6 bases). Germline-derived CDR1 and CDR2 are SGHTA and FQGTGA. With 4 bases removed from V and 6 bases from J, the gap between germline ends came to 16 bases. The CDR3 is made up of 14 amino acids. This chain's CDR3 is CASSSGTGAAEQYF. The DNA of the CDR3 is TGTGCCAGCAGCTCCGGGACTGGGGCTGCCGAGCAGTACTTC.

The chain links TRBV7-8 to TRBJ1-5, with 7 bases aligning to TRBD1. This CDR3 contains 16 residues. Germline CDR1 is SGHVS and CDR2 is FQNEAQ. Trimming removed 1 base from V and 5 bases from J; junction bases left unmatched: 8. CDR3 sequence (DNA): TGTGCCAGCAGCTTAGGATATGGCCAGGGGGATCAGCCCCAGCATTTT. It yields the protein CASSLGYGQGDQPQHF.

The chain combines TRBV6-6 with TRBJ1-6; no reliable D call. The CDR3 spans 14 residues. Germline values: CDR1 MNHNY, CDR2 SVGAGI (reference sequence). V dropped 2 bases and J dropped 10 bases, with 12 bases sitting between them. Here the CDR3 reads CASSYVREKSPLHF. The CDR3 DNA reads TGTGCCAGCAGTTACGTCCGGGAGAAATCACCCCTCCACTTT.

This clone was counted only a few times. The chain has TRBV3-1 (or the pseudogene TRBV3-2) and TRBJ2-7; TRBD1 might be the D (5 bases). Germline V CDR1 and CDR2: LGHDT, YNNKEL (reference sequence). The CDR3 consists of 13 residues. V lost 2 bases and J 9 bases, leaving 14 bases between the germline ends. The CDR3 DNA reads TGTGCCAGCAGCCAATCACAGGTGGGCGCGCAGTACTTC. This codes for CASSQSQVGAQYF.

The CDR3 DNA follows: TGTGCCACCAGTGATTTCCCAAGCGGCGAGAATTACAATGAGCAGTTCTTC. Protein: CATSDFPSGENYNEQFF. The chain joins TRBV24-1 to TRBJ2-1; D perhaps matches TRBD2 (5 bases). The CDR3 sequence is 17 residues long. With 1 base removed from V and 4 bases from J, the gap between germline ends came to 16 bases. Germline values: CDR1 KGHDR, CDR2 SFDVKD.

The V gene is TRBV5-1, the J gene TRBJ2-2; 12 bases agree with TRBD2. The CDR3 extends over 18 amino acids. After removal of 4 bases from V and 5 bases from J, the junction contained 12 bases not matched to a gene. Germline CDR1 SGHRS, CDR2 YFSETQ. The CDR3 loop reads CASSISRLAGVRTGELFF. The CDR3 DNA reads as TGCGCCAGCAGCATATCAAGACTAGCGGGAGTGAGGACCGGGGAGCTGTTTTTT.

The chain uses TRBV15 and TRBJ2-3, with D possibly matching TRBD2 (5 bases). The CDR3 totals 16 residues. The V gene's germline CDR1 is LNHNV and CDR2 YYDKDF (reference sequence). Between the trimmed V and J ends, which lost 0 bases and 2 bases, there was a span of 12 bases. CDR3 sequence reads: CATSRDLGAVTDTQYF. As DNA, the CDR3 is TGTGCCACCAGCAGAGATCTGGGAGCGGTCACAGATACGCAGTATTTT.

The rearrangement links TRBV24-1 to TRBJ2-5; possibly TRBD2 for D (6 bases). Trimming took 3 bases from V and 2 from J, leaving 9 bases between them. CDR1 is KGHDR, CDR2 SFDVKD, per germline. The CDR3 has 14 amino acids. CDR3 sequence: CATSDAGYQETQYF. The CDR3 DNA sequence: TGTGCCACCAGTGATGCGGGGTATCAAGAGACCCAGTACTTC.

This clone showed up just a few times. This chain links TRBV6-7 with TRBJ2-7; D is uncertain. TRBV6-7 is assigned to the ORF class and has an uncertain function. V was clipped by 0 bases and J by 0 bases, with 27 bases between them. CDR3 size: 21 residues. The CDR3 bases are TGTGCCAGCAGTTACTCGAGGTCGGTGGTTCTTTTGAGGAGAAACTCCTACGAGCAGTACTTC. Translation gives CASSYSRSVVLLRRNSYEQYF.

The chain uses TRBV28 and TRBJ1-5, with TRBD1 matching 7 bases. CDR1 and CDR2 (germline): MDHEN, SYDVKM. V was pared by 5 bases and J by 3 bases, with 7 bases of the junction left unmatched. The CDR3 sequence is 15 residues long. In DNA form, the CDR3 reads TGTGCCAGCAGTACTGCGGGACAGAACAATCAGCCCCAGCATTTT. This codes for CASSTAGQNNQPQHF.

J is TRBJ1-1 and V is TRBV10-3, with D possibly being TRBD1 (5 bases). The CDR3 loop spans 14 amino acids. Germline V gives CDR1 ENHRY, CDR2 SYGVKD. The V end was cut by 2 bases, the J end by 1 base, with 8 bases between. CDR3 loop: CAISELGQNTEAFF. CDR3 coding DNA: TGTGCCATCAGTGAGCTCGGACAGAACACTGAAGCTTTCTTT.

A word on this clone: This sample also contains other DNA sequences that code for the same CDR3. The chain couples TRBV2 to TRBJ1-5; the match to TRBD1 covers 9 bases. Looked up from germline, CDR1 is SNHLY and CDR2 is FYNNEI. The CDR3 runs to 14 residues. V trimming: 8 bases; J trimming: 0 bases; junction bases outside the gene matches: 2. The CDR3 DNA follows: TGTGCCAGCCGGGACAGGGTTAGCAATCAGCCCCAGCATTTT. It translates to CASRDRVSNQPQHF.

The chain uses TRBV2 and TRBJ1-2, with 7 nucleotides matching TRBD1. The trim removed 6 bases at V and 4 bases at J, leaving 20 bases unmatched. The V gene's germline CDR1 is SNHLY and CDR2 FYNNEI. The CDR3 sequence is 18 residues long. The CDR3 reads CASRTGGTAPSLGYGYTF. The CDR3 DNA is TGTGCCAGCAGAACCGGTGGGACAGCCCCGAGTCTTGGCTATGGCTACACCTTC.

The chain joins TRBV27 to TRBJ1-1, with TRBD1 identical over 8 bases. V was clipped by 5 bases and J by 1 base; unmatched bases: 3. Looked up from germline, CDR1 is MNHEY and CDR2 is SMNVEV (reference sequence). The CDR3 length is 14 residues. The CDR3 DNA reads as TGTGCCAGCAGTCTGGACAGGGCGAACACTGAAGCTTTCTTT. It translates to CASSLDRANTEAFF.

The chain is built from TRBV7-9 and TRBJ2-2, with no clear D. Trimming shortened V by 3 bases and J by 5 bases, and 7 bases separated the two germline ends. The CDR3 runs to 13 residues. The germline gives CDR1 SEHNR, CDR2 FQNEAQ (reference sequence). CDR3 protein: CASSFSFTGELFF. The CDR3, as DNA: TGTGCCAGCAGCTTTTCTTTTACCGGGGAGCTGTTTTTT.

The chain has TRBV5-1 and TRBJ2-1, with TRBD2 matching over 9 bases. Germline assignment: CDR1 SGHRS and CDR2 YFSETQ. V trimming: 5 bases; J trimming: 5 bases; junction bases outside the gene matches: 5. CDR3 size: 14 residues. CDR3 in amino acids: CASSLAGMDNEQFF. The CDR3 region has the DNA TGCGCCAGCAGTCTAGCGGGAATGGACAATGAGCAGTTCTTC.